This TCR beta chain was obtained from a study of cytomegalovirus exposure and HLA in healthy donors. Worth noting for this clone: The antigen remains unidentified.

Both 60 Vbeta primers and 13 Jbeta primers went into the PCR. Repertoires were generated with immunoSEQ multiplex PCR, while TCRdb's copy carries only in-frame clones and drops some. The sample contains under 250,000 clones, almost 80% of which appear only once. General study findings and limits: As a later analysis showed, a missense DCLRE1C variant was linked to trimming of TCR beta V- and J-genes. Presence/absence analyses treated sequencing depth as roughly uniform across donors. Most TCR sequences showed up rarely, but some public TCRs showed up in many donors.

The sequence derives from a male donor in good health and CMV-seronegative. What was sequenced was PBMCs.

The CDR3 sequence: CASSSLTGSSYEQYF. The CDR3, as DNA: TGCGCCAGCAGTTCGTTAACAGGGAGCTCCTACGAGCAGTACTTC. The chain couples TRBV10-2 to TRBJ2-5, with D perhaps TRBD1 (6 bases). Near its end, the DNA agrees better with TRBJ2-7, so the J call may be wrong. The germline gives CDR1 WSHSY, CDR2 SAAADI. The length of the CDR3 is 15 residues.